A single sample is the source of the 18 T cell receptor beta chains below, sequenced in a study of OX40 agonist ivuxolimab in advanced cancers. Clones were read by immunoSEQ multiplex PCR, and TCRdb kept only the in-frame ones, dropping some. The table includes about 11,000 clones, 70% to 85% detected once. Sequences were derived from CD4+ or CD8+ T cells sorted from blood, sampled in a trial of the OX40 agonist ivuxolimab. Receptor source: an adult with an advanced solid tumor such as melanoma, head and neck, liver or kidney cancer.

This chain uses TRBV30 with TRBJ1-2; 7 bases are a match to TRBD1. The junction had 15 bases not matched to a gene; V was cut back by 8 bases and J by 0 bases. The CDR3 has 16 residues. Looked up from germline, CDR1 is GTSNPN and CDR2 is SVGIG (reference sequence). CDR3: CARGGTVTLANYGYTF. The CDR3 nucleotides read TGTGCCCGGGGGGGGACAGTGACCCTAGCTAACTATGGCTACACCTTC.

The rearrangement uses TRBV28 and TRBJ2-5, with 8 bases identical to TRBD1. With V trimmed by 5 bases and J by 1 base, 3 bases remained unmatched. CDR3 length: 14 residues. Germline-derived CDR1 and CDR2 are MDHEN and SYDVKM. CDR3 amino acids: CASSRQGLQETQYF. CDR3 nucleotides: TGTGCCAGCAGTAGACAGGGGCTCCAAGAGACCCAGTACTTC.

The genes are TRBV6-4 and TRBJ2-1; 7 bases are shared with TRBD1. Germline-derived CDR1 and CDR2 are MRHNA and SNTAGT. This CDR3 is built from 16 residues. V trimming: 3 bases; J trimming: 6 bases; junction bases outside the gene matches: 11. The CDR3 nucleotides read TGTGCCAGCAGTGAGGGTTGGGACAGCCCCTCCAATGAGCAGTTCTTC. Protein product: CASSEGWDSPSNEQFF.

This clone has only a few counts. V is TRBV19 and J is TRBJ2-1; the D gene is possibly TRBD2 (6 bases). Trimming cost V 3 bases and J 4 bases, with 13 bases left between them. The germline V gene has CDR1 LNHDA and CDR2 SQIVND (reference sequence). This CDR3 region has 15 residues. CDR3 sequence (DNA): TGTGCCAGTAGTATCTTTGCGGGGAAGTACAATGAGCAGTTCTTC. It specifies CASSIFAGKYNEQFF.

The chain has TRBV7-2 and TRBJ2-1; D not certain. Germline V CDR1 and CDR2: SGHTA, FQGNSA. The CDR3 covers 11 residues. V lost 2 bases, J lost 6 bases, and 2 bases lay in between. The CDR3 DNA sequence: TGTGCCAGCAGCTTAAGCAATGAGCAGTTCTTC. It yields the protein CASSLSNEQFF.

The chain has TRBV14 and TRBJ2-1; TRBD2 is a possible D gene (5 bases). Germline CDR1 is SGHDN and CDR2 is FVKESK. The CDR3 spans 15 residues. V was trimmed by 1 base and J by 2 bases, leaving 9 bases between them. The DNA of the CDR3 is TGTGCCAGCAGCCAAGTTGGTAGCGCCTACAATGAGCAGTTCTTC. This gives the protein CASSQVGSAYNEQFF.

This clone was seen a handful of times. The V gene is TRBV7-9, the J gene TRBJ2-1, with D perhaps matching TRBD2 (6 bases). V was cut by 5 bases and J by 0 bases, with 14 bases left in between. The germline V gene encodes CDR1 SEHNR and CDR2 FQNEAQ (reference sequence). This CDR3 comprises 16 residues. CDR3 bases: TGTGCCAGCAGCCCATCCGGGACTTACTCCTACAATGAGCAGTTCTTC. Amino acids: CASSPSGTYSYNEQFF.

The rearrangement links TRBV9 to TRBJ2-2; D gene ambiguous. Trimming left V 0 bases short and J 8 bases short, with 11 bases between. Germline V CDR1 and CDR2: SGDLS, YYNGEE. This CDR3 is 14 amino acids long. The CDR3 nucleotides are TGTGCCAGCAGCGTAGTACAGTTTGGGGGGGAGCTGTTTTTT. Amino acids: CASSVVQFGGELFF. The complete variable domain, with remaining parts taken from reference TRBV9 and TRBJ2-2, reads DSGVTQTPKHLITATGQRVTLRCSPRSGDLSVYWYQQSLDQGLQFLIQYYNGEERAKGNILERFSAQQFPDLHSELNLSSLELGDSALYFCASSVVQFGGELFFGEGSRLTVL.

The rearrangement links TRBV27 to TRBJ2-1; 7 nucleotides align to TRBD1. Germline V CDR1 and CDR2: MNHEY, SMNVEV (reference sequence). The junction had 9 bases not matched to a gene; V was cut back by 8 bases and J by 5 bases. This CDR3 region has 14 residues. As DNA, the CDR3 is TGTGCCAGCGCTCTAGGGGGCCCACACAATGAGCAGTTCTTC. It encodes CASALGGPHNEQFF.

The J gene is TRBJ1-1, the V gene TRBV5-1; D not resolved. The V gene's germline CDR1 is SGHRS and CDR2 YFSETQ. The CDR3 is 11 amino acids. V was pared by 4 bases and J by 7 bases, with 8 bases between. The CDR3 DNA is TGCGCCAGCAGCGGATCAGGTGAAGCTTTCTTT. As protein: CASSGSGEAFF.

The chain links TRBV6-5 to TRBJ1-1, with TRBD1 as a possible D gene (6 bases). With 0 bases removed from V and 4 bases from J, the gap between germline ends came to 9 bases. There are 14 residues in the CDR3. Germline V gene data show CDR1 as MNHEY and CDR2 as SVGAGI. This chain's CDR3 is CASSYSQGSTEAFF. In DNA, the CDR3 is TGTGCCAGCAGTTACTCCCAGGGGTCCACTGAAGCTTTCTTT.

The chain recombines TRBV7-6 with TRBJ2-2; weak D call: TRBD2 (6 bases). With 5 bases removed from V and 6 bases from J, the gap between germline ends came to 13 bases. CDR1 SGHVS and CDR2 FNYEAQ come from the germline V gene. This CDR3 spans 14 amino acids. In DNA, the CDR3 is TGTGCCAGCAGCGACCGGGACTCAGCCGGGGAGCTGTTTTTT. Translated: CASSDRDSAGELFF. The full variable domain, with the rest looked up from reference TRBV7-6 and TRBJ2-2, is GAGVSQSPRYKVTKRGQDVALRCDPISGHVSLYWYRQALGQGPEFLTYFNYEAQQDKSGLPNDRFSAERPEGSISTLTIQRTEQRDSAMYRCASSDRDSAGELFFGEGSRLTVL.

V and J are TRBV4-1 and TRBJ1-2; no clear D gene. V was clipped by 0 bases and J by 2 bases, with 7 bases between them. The germline gives CDR1 MGHRA, CDR2 YSYEKL. CDR3 length: 14 residues. CDR3 region: CASSQEALNYGYTF. The CDR3 DNA reads as TGCGCCAGCAGCCAAGAGGCCCTCAACTATGGCTACACCTTC.

The chain combines TRBV4-1 with TRBJ2-7, with 11 nucleotides matching TRBD2. CDR3 length: 17 residues. Trimming at V came to 2 bases and at J to 5 bases, leaving 11 bases not matched to a gene. Germline V gene sequence: CDR1 MGHRA, CDR2 YSYEKL. CDR3 coding DNA: TGCGCCAGCAGCCAACGGGTCGGGCTAGCGGGAGGAAACGAGCAGTACTTC. Protein product: CASSQRVGLAGGNEQYF.

This clone was found once. The V call is TRBV5-1, the J call TRBJ2-2; D is uncertain. Germline V gives CDR1 SGHRS, CDR2 YFSETQ. The CDR3 is 15 residues long. V lost 0 bases and J 4 bases, leaving 10 bases between the germline ends. The CDR3 spells CASSLGQDPTGELFF. CDR3 sequence (DNA): TGCGCCAGCAGCTTGGGGCAGGACCCCACCGGGGAGCTGTTTTTT.

This chain connects TRBV6-5 to TRBJ2-1, with 11 bases lining up with TRBD2. V lost 2 bases and J lost 10; bases outside the gene matches: 10. Germline V gives CDR1 MNHEY, CDR2 SVGAGI. This CDR3 is 16 amino acids long. The CDR3 protein is CASSYGASGGLKEQFF. The CDR3 DNA reads TGTGCCAGCAGTTACGGAGCTAGCGGGGGGCTAAAGGAGCAGTTCTTC.

This clone was counted a few times. The J gene is TRBJ2-7, the V gene TRBV28; 7 bases map to TRBD2. This CDR3 is built from 13 residues. V was pared by 6 bases and J by 3 bases, with 5 bases of the junction left unmatched. Germline-derived CDR1 and CDR2 are MDHEN and SYDVKM. The CDR3 sequence is CASSPRTSYEQYF. Here the CDR3 DNA reads TGTGCCAGCAGCCCCCGGACTAGCTACGAGCAGTACTTC.

Notes on this clone: A far bigger clonotype differs at one base, so this is likely a read error. This specimen includes other DNA sequences encoding the same CDR3. J is TRBJ1-5 and V is TRBV5-1, with D possibly TRBD1 on 6 matching bases. Germline-derived CDR1 and CDR2 are SGHRS and YFSETQ. CDR3 size: 14 residues. V was shortened by 4 bases and J by 6 bases, with 14 bases between the two germline ends. For the CDR3, the DNA is TGCGCCAGCAGCGAGGGGGGCTTCGGTCAGCCCCAGCATTTT. Translated, it gives CASSEGGFGQPQHF.